The 17 T cell receptor beta chains below all came from one sample that was sequenced in a study of blood T cell repertoires in COVID-19. Profiling relied on immunoSEQ multiplex PCR, and the TCRdb table lists in-frame clones only, not all of them. The table lists around 63,000 clones, around 87% of them singletons. The sequencing sample was made of peripheral blood. These receptors were taken from a man aged 55 to 70 with acute or convalescent COVID-19.

The V gene is TRBV3-1 (or the pseudogene TRBV3-2), the J gene TRBJ1-2; 7 bases fit TRBD1. There are 13 residues in the CDR3. Germline V lookup: CDR1 LGHDT, CDR2 YNNKEL (reference sequence). Germline trimming cut 6 bases from V and 2 bases from J; bases unmatched to any gene: 3. The CDR3 is CASRRGGNYGYTF. CDR3 coding DNA: TGTGCCAGCAGACGAGGGGGCAACTATGGCTACACCTTC.

DNA of the CDR3: TGTGCCAGCAGTAAGGACTTCTCTGGAAACACCATATATTTT. Its protein is CASSKDFSGNTIYF. The gene calls are TRBV2 and TRBJ1-3; no firm D call. Trimming cost V 5 bases and J 0 bases, with 8 bases left between them. CDR1 is SNHLY, CDR2 FYNNEI, per germline. There are 14 residues in the CDR3. Variable domain in full (rest from reference TRBV2 and TRBJ1-3): EPEVTQTPSHQVTQMGQEVILRCVPISNHLYFYWYRQILGQKVEFLVSFYNNEISEKSEIFDDQFSVERPDGSNFTLKIRSTKLEDSAMYFCASSKDFSGNTIYFGEGSWLTVV.

This chain links TRBV3-1 (or the pseudogene TRBV3-2) with TRBJ1-3, with 7 bases aligning to TRBD1. Per the germline V gene, CDR1 is LGHDT and CDR2 is YNNKEL (reference sequence). The CDR3 spans 16 residues. Germline trimming cut 1 base from V and 5 bases from J; bases unmatched to any gene: 8. CDR3 nucleotides: TGTGCCAGCAGCCAAGGACAGGGACTTAGTCGAAACACCATATATTTT. It yields the protein CASSQGQGLSRNTIYF.

V is TRBV29-1 and J is TRBJ1-1; no reliable D call. Per the germline V gene, CDR1 is SQVTM and CDR2 is ANQGSEA. This CDR3 is built from 16 residues. The V and J ends lost 0 bases and 0 bases respectively, with 14 bases between them. The CDR3 spells CSVEDPGDRMNTEAFF. The CDR3 DNA reads as TGCAGCGTTGAAGATCCGGGAGATCGGATGAACACTGAAGCTTTCTTT.

This chain links TRBV5-8 with TRBJ2-6, with D unresolved. Germline CDR1 is SGHTS and CDR2 is YDEGEE. This CDR3 is built from 14 residues. Trimming pared 2 bases from V and 3 bases from J, leaving 6 bases between. CDR3 DNA: TGTGCCAGCAGCTTTGAGAATGGGGCCAACGTCCTGACTTTC. Amino acid sequence: CASSFENGANVLTF. Looking up the rest from reference TRBV5-8 and TRBJ2-6 gives the full variable domain: EAGVTQSPTHLIKTRGQQATLRCSPISGHTSVYWYQQALGLGLQFLLWYDEGEERNRGNFPPRFSGRQFPNYSSELNVNALELEDSALYLCASSFENGANVLTFGAGSRLTVL.

The chain joins TRBV19 to TRBJ1-2; TRBD1 is a possible D gene (5 bases). The CDR3 extends over 14 amino acids. Per germline, CDR1 LNHDA and CDR2 SQIVND (reference sequence). The ends were cut back, 7 bases at V and 8 bases at J, with 20 bases in the middle. The CDR3 region is CASNPKGHLKGYTF. The CDR3 DNA is TGTGCCAGTAACCCCAAAGGACACCTGAAAGGCTACACCTTC.

This clone has just one count. The chain combines TRBV20-1 with TRBJ1-1, with 9 bases fitting TRBD1. This CDR3 comprises 13 residues. The germline CDR1 and CDR2 sequences are DFQATT and SNEGSKA (reference sequence). The J segment lost 6 bases and the V segment lost 3 bases, leaving 5 bases of the junction unmatched. The CDR3 loop reads CSASTGGRPEAFF. The CDR3 nucleotides read TGCAGTGCTAGTACAGGGGGCCGACCTGAAGCTTTCTTT.

The chain carries TRBV12-3 or TRBV12-4 and TRBJ2-7; no firm D call. V lost 3 bases and J lost 2, with 5 bases in between. The CDR3 consists of 12 residues. DNA for the CDR3: TGTGCCAGCAGTTTCAATGCCTACGAGCAGTACTTC. Encoded protein: CASSFNAYEQYF.

The chain has TRBV2 and TRBJ1-2; D gene uncertain. Germline V gene sequence: CDR1 SNHLY, CDR2 FYNNEI. This CDR3 is 13 amino acids long. V dropped 6 bases and J dropped 6 bases, with 14 bases sitting between them. The CDR3 loop reads CASSAGRDHGYTF. The CDR3 nucleotides read TGTGCCAGCAGCGCGGGCCGCGACCATGGCTACACCTTC.

V usage is TRBV19 and J usage is TRBJ1-5, with TRBD1 matching over 9 bases. Trimming took 4 bases from V and 1 from J; bases not matched to a gene: 2. CDR3 length equals 15 residues. Germline V gives CDR1 LNHDA, CDR2 SQIVND (reference sequence). CDR3 nucleotides: TGTGCCAGTAGTACCGGACAGGGGAGCAATCAGCCCCAGCATTTT. As protein: CASSTGQGSNQPQHF.

This chain uses TRBV10-2 with TRBJ1-2; 8 bases match TRBD1. The CDR3 totals 16 residues. Germline assignment: CDR1 WSHSY and CDR2 SAAADI. V lost 7 bases, J lost 5 bases, and 15 bases stayed unmatched. As DNA, the CDR3 is TGCGCCAGCACCTCCATCTTCGGACAGGGAGCTTATGGCTACACCTTC. The encoded protein is CASTSIFGQGAYGYTF.

The CDR3 DNA sequence: TGTGCCAGCAGCTTGGAGGCAGTCAGGGGTAACTATGGCTACACCTTC. Amino acids: CASSLEAVRGNYGYTF. The rearrangement uses TRBV5-4 and TRBJ1-2, with a weak D call TRBD1 (6 bases). Trimming left V 0 bases short and J 1 base short, with 13 bases between. This CDR3 spans 16 amino acids. CDR1 is SGHNT and CDR2 is YYREEE in the germline V gene (reference sequence).

This clone was seen once. The V gene is TRBV18, the J gene TRBJ2-3; D perhaps matches TRBD2 (7 bases). The CDR3 has 15 amino acids. Looked up from germline, CDR1 is KGHSH and CDR2 is LQKENI. The ends were cut back, 2 bases at V and 5 bases at J, with 14 bases in the middle. The CDR3 DNA follows: TGTGCCAGCTCACCAGAGGGGGGGCCTTTAGATACGCAGTATTTT. It codes for CASSPEGGPLDTQYF.

The J gene is TRBJ1-2, the V gene TRBV6-1; 7 bases map to TRBD1. The CDR3 sequence is 14 residues long. Trimming removed 0 bases from V and 8 bases from J; junction bases left unmatched: 6. CDR1 MNHNS and CDR2 SASEGT come from the germline V gene. CDR3 region: CASSEAWQGVGYTF. DNA of the CDR3: TGTGCCAGCAGTGAAGCTTGGCAGGGGGTAGGCTACACCTTC.

The chain recombines TRBV2 with TRBJ2-1, with 9 bases matching TRBD1. This CDR3 is built from 13 residues. Looked up from germline, CDR1 is SNHLY and CDR2 is FYNNEI. V was clipped by 7 bases and J by 5 bases; unmatched bases: 3. CDR3 protein: CASTWTGDNEQFF. In DNA, the CDR3 is TGTGCCAGCACTTGGACAGGGGACAATGAGCAGTTCTTC.

This sequence joins TRBV18 and TRBJ1-6; D is possibly TRBD1 (5 bases). Trimming took 0 bases from V and 10 from J, leaving 10 bases between them. The CDR3 consists of 14 residues. Per the germline V gene, CDR1 is KGHSH and CDR2 is LQKENI. Here the CDR3 DNA reads TGTGCCAGCTCACCACCGCCGGGGGGATCACCCCTCCACTTT. Its translation: CASSPPPGGSPLHF.

This chain joins TRBV4-1 and TRBJ2-1, with 11 bases matching TRBD2. Germline V CDR1 and CDR2: MGHRA, YSYEKL. Unmatched junction bases numbered 4, after V lost 0 bases and J lost 0 bases. The CDR3 runs to 18 residues. The chain's CDR3 is CASSQELAGALSYNEQFF. The DNA for the CDR3 is TGCGCCAGCAGCCAAGAACTAGCGGGGGCCCTCTCCTACAATGAGCAGTTCTTC.